This T cell receptor (beta chain) was identified in a study of OX40 agonist ivuxolimab in advanced cancers. Overall study context: Patients received ivuxolimab, an agonistic anti-OX40 (CD134) antibody. At about 82% male, the cohort had a mean age of 60 years, ranging from about 23 to 80.

Study conclusions and caveats: Clonal expansion in partial responders at 0.1-3.0 mg/kg ranked among the lowest.

Assay: immunoSEQ multiplex PCR; the TCRdb copy retains only in-frame clones and omits some. The sample has around 40,000 clones, around 92% seen once. The CDR3 loop spans 14 amino acids. Trimming left V 4 bases short and J 5 bases short, with 12 bases between. Germline V gives CDR1 SGHNT, CDR2 YENEEA. Sampling of blood occurred at baseline, cycle 4 day 1, and cycle 7 day 1. Of note for this clone: No antigen is known for it.

This clonotype was obtained from an adult with an advanced solid tumor such as melanoma, head and neck, liver or kidney cancer. This material consisted of CD4+ or CD8+ T cells sorted from blood, taken in a trial of the OX40 agonist ivuxolimab. The chain combines TRBV11-3 with TRBJ2-1; D not resolved. Written as DNA, the CDR3 is TGTGCCAGCAGCTCTGGCGGCTACGACAATGAGCAGTTCTTC. Translated: CASSSGGYDNEQFF.